The clone carrying this T cell receptor beta chain was seen ten or more times. The data originate from a study of neurological immune-mediated disorders. Every sequencing run gave over 190 million TCR-beta sequences, taken from 15-18 subjects. One entry per CDR3 protein, called by TCRdb with MiXCR from the 5' RACE reads. Of around 46,000 distinct CDR3 sequences listed, about 26% are singletons. The unsorted libraries were produced from 2 million PBMCs held at -80 C. V was pared by 4 bases and J by 4 bases, with 8 bases of the junction left unmatched. Looked up from germline, CDR1 is SGHRS and CDR2 is YFSETQ. The CDR3 runs to 16 residues.

The chain joins TRBV5-1 to TRBJ2-1, with 10 bases identical to TRBD1. This TCR was recovered from a woman between 65 and 79 years old in good health. The source material was PBMCs. CDR3 nucleotides: TGCGCCAGCAGCGGCCCGGGACAGGGGCCATACAATGAGCAGTTCTTC. Its protein is CASSGPGQGPYNEQFF.